This TCR beta chain was sequenced in a study of shared clonotypes between healthy human individuals. Study in general: CD4 naive and CD4 memory each took three plates per donor, while CD8 naive took two and CD8 memory one.

Generated by immunoSEQ multiplex PCR, the TCRdb table keeps only in-frame clones and is missing some. The table records 1,100,000 or so clones, about 84% of them present only once. Germline V CDR1 and CDR2: MNHNS, SASEGT. Germline trimming cut 3 bases from V and 4 bases from J; bases unmatched to any gene: 8. The CDR3 runs to 15 residues. For this clone: Its antigen remains unknown.

It was into CD45RA+ naive and CD45RA-negative memory subsets that the CD4+ cells were split. Overall study results and limits: Estimated clonotype richness was generally higher in naive than memory subsets.

The source of this sequence is a man aged 18 to 30 in good health. Some clones in this sample may be carry-over from other donors' samples. The material sequenced was memory CD4+ T cells from PBMCs. As to subset: CD45RA-negative fraction. J is TRBJ1-2 and V is TRBV6-1; 7 positions agree with TRBD1. The CDR3 sequence: CASSEGGGPFYGYTF. DNA for the CDR3: TGTGCCAGCAGTGAGGGAGGGGGCCCCTTCTATGGCTACACCTTC.